This TCR beta chain comes out of a study of cytomegalovirus exposure and HLA in healthy donors. To note about this clone: The sample carries other DNA sequences with the same CDR3.

CDR1 is SGDLS and CDR2 is YYNGEE in the germline V gene. Trimming removed 0 bases from V and 5 bases from J, with 5 bases in between. This CDR3 has 13 residues. Repertoires were generated with immunoSEQ multiplex PCR, while TCRdb's copy carries only in-frame clones and drops some. The table includes about 120,000 clones, 70% to 90% detected once. Sequencing was done on a sample of PBMCs. The J gene is TRBJ2-2, the V gene TRBV9; D ambiguous. The clonotype was recovered from a woman under 30 in good health and CMV-seropositive. For the CDR3, the DNA is TGTGCCAGCAGCGTAGGCGGAACCGGGGAGCTGTTTTTT. Its translation: CASSVGGTGELFF.